Listed here are 12 T cell receptor beta chains from one sample, sequenced in a study of shared clonotypes between healthy human individuals. Only in-frame clones appear in the TCRdb table, and some are missing; sequencing was by immunoSEQ multiplex PCR. Among under 1,100,000 clones, about 80% were seen once, and the ten largest hold 0.55% to 0.7%. Sequenced input: memory CD4+ T cells from PBMCs. Noted subset: CD45RA-negative fraction. These TCRs come from a man younger than 35 in good health. Some clones in this sample may be carry-over from other donors' samples.

Concerning this clone: Sequence at one end of the junction differs from germline and may be a read error. The rearrangement links TRBV6-9 to TRBJ2-7, with unresolved D. The CDR3 covers 10 residues. Germline CDR1 MNHGY, CDR2 SVAAGI. CDR3 sequence: CLTGSYEQYF. The CDR3 DNA is TGCCTTACGGGCTCCTACGAGCAGTACTTC.

For the CDR3, the DNA is TGTGCCAGCAGTCCGGACCTCCCGCGCATAGAAAAACTGTTTTTT. Protein product: CASSPDLPRIEKLFF. The rearrangement joins TRBV28 to TRBJ1-4; D is uncertain. Looked up from germline, CDR1 is MDHEN and CDR2 is SYDVKM. The CDR3 has 15 amino acids. The V gene lost 5 bases and the J gene lost 8 bases, with 18 bases spanning the gap.

The CDR3 reads CAWNMGQARQPQHF. CDR3 in DNA: TGTGCCTGGAATATGGGACAGGCTCGTCAGCCCCAGCATTTT. This sequence joins TRBV30 and TRBJ1-5, with 8 bases identical to TRBD1. V shed 4 bases and J 6 bases; nucleotides not matched to a gene: 8. Germline values: CDR1 GTSNPN, CDR2 SVGIG (reference sequence). This CDR3 region has 14 residues.

The rearrangement joins TRBV28 to TRBJ1-1, with D tentatively TRBD1 (5 bases). Germline V gives CDR1 MDHEN, CDR2 SYDVKM. Trimming cost V 3 bases and J 0 bases, with 8 bases left between them. The CDR3 runs 14 residues. CDR3 DNA: TGTGCCAGCAGTTTGGGCAGGGTGAACACTGAAGCTTTCTTT. It codes for CASSLGRVNTEAFF.

The chain employs TRBV28 and TRBJ1-2; D is unresolved. V dropped 3 bases and J dropped 8 bases, with 10 bases sitting between them. This CDR3 spans 12 amino acids. Germline V gives CDR1 MDHEN, CDR2 SYDVKM. CDR3 nucleotides: TGTGCCAGCAGTTTGGGGAGGAAGGGCTACACCTTC. Translated: CASSLGRKGYTF.

V and J are TRBV6-6 and TRBJ1-1, with D possibly being TRBD1 (5 bases). With 6 bases removed from V and 9 bases from J, the gap between germline ends came to 14 bases. The CDR3 sequence is 12 residues long. Germline CDR1 MNHNY, CDR2 SVGAGI (reference sequence). CDR3 region: CASSPFVGQAFF. DNA for the CDR3: TGTGCCAGCAGCCCATTTGTGGGACAAGCTTTCTTT.

V gene TRBV29-1 combines with J gene TRBJ1-5, with D hard to call. This CDR3 is 13 amino acids long. The V gene lost 4 bases and the J gene lost 5 bases, with 12 bases spanning the gap. The germline V gene encodes CDR1 SQVTM and CDR2 ANQGSEA. The CDR3 loop reads CSVGDTADQPQHF. CDR3 nucleotides: TGCAGCGTTGGTGATACAGCAGATCAGCCCCAGCATTTT.

The chain joins TRBV11-1 to TRBJ2-5, with 7 bases matching TRBD2. Germline loops: CDR1 SGHAT, CDR2 FQDESV (reference sequence). This CDR3 has 13 amino acids. V lost 3 bases and J lost 2; bases outside the gene matches: 0. The CDR3 here is CASSLGGQETQYF. The CDR3 nucleotides are TGTGCCAGCAGCTTGGGGGGGCAAGAGACCCAGTACTTC.

The chain carries TRBV5-6 and TRBJ2-6, with D uncertain. The CDR3 is made up of 14 amino acids. CDR1 SGHDT and CDR2 YYEEEE come from the germline V gene. Trimming took 3 bases from V and 9 from J, leaving 13 bases between them. The CDR3 is CASSSRGVRNVLTF. The CDR3 DNA reads TGTGCCAGCAGCTCCCGCGGAGTGCGCAACGTCCTGACTTTC.

The chain's CDR3 is CASSSLYREALYTIYF. The CDR3 DNA sequence: TGTGCCAGCAGTTCCCTCTACAGGGAAGCCCTTTACACCATATATTTT. V usage is TRBV28 and J usage is TRBJ1-3; D possibly corresponds to TRBD1 (6 bases). CDR1 MDHEN and CDR2 SYDVKM come from the germline V gene. V lost 4 bases and J lost 8, with 21 bases in between. This CDR3 contains 16 residues.

V is TRBV4-2 and J is TRBJ2-5; tentatively, D is TRBD2 (6 bases). Germline-derived CDR1 and CDR2 are LGHNA and YNFKEQ. The V end was cut by 0 bases, the J end by 0 bases, with 17 bases between. This CDR3 is 18 amino acids long. CDR3 DNA: TGTGCCAGCAGCCAAGATCGAGGAGGAGGGGTCAACCAAGAGACCCAGTACTTC. As protein: CASSQDRGGGVNQETQYF.

As regards this clone: Other DNA sequences from this sample encode an identical CDR3 as well. This rearrangement joins TRBV2 to TRBJ1-1; TRBD1 might be the D (5 bases). V lost 4 bases and J lost 4, with 10 bases in between. The germline CDR1 and CDR2 sequences are SNHLY and FYNNEI. CDR3 size: 13 residues. CDR3 nucleotides: TGTGCCAGCAGTGTAGGGGAGTCCACTGAAGCTTTCTTT. Amino acids: CASSVGESTEAFF.